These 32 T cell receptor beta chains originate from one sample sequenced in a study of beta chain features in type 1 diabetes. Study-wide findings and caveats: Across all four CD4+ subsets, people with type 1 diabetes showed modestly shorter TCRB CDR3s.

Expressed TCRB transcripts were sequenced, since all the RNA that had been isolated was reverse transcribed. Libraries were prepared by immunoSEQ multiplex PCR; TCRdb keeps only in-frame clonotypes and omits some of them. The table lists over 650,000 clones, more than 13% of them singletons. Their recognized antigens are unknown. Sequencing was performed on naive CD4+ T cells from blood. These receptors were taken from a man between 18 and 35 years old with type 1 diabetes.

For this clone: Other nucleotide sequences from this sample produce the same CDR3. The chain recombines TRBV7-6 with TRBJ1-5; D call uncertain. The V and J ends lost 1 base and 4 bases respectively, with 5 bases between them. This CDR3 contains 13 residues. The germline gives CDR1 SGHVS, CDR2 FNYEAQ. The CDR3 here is CASSLDRNQPQHF. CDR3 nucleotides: TGTGCCAGCAGCTTAGACAGAAATCAGCCCCAGCATTTT.

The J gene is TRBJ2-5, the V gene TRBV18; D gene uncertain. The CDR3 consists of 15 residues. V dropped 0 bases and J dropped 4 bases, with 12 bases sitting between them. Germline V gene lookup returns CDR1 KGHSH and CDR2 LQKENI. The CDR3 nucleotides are TGTGCCAGCTCACCACCGATGGGCCAGCGAGAGACCCAGTACTTC. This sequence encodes CASSPPMGQRETQYF.

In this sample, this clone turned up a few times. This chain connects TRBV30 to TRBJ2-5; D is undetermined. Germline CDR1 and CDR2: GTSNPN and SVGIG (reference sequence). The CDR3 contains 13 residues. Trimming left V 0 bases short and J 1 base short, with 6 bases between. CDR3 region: CAWSVYLQETQYF. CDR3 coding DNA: TGTGCCTGGAGTGTATATCTCCAAGAGACCCAGTACTTC.

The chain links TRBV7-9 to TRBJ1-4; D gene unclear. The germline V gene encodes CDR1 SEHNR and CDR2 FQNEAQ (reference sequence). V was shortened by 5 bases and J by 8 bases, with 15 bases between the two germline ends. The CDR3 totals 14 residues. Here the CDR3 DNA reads TGTGCCAGCAGCCCTCGGGCCTCCAGGGAAAAACTGTTTTTT. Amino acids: CASSPRASREKLFF.

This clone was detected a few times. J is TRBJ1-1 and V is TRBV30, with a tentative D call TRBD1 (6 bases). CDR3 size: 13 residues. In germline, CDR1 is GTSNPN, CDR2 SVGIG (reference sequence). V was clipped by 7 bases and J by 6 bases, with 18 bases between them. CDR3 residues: CASQTGGPSEAFF. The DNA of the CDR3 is TGTGCCTCCCAAACGGGGGGGCCGTCTGAAGCTTTCTTT.

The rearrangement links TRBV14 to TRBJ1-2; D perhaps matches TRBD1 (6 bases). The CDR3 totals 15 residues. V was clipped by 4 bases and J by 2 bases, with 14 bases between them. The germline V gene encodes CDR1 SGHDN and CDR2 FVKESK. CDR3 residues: CASSRTVSWNYGYTF. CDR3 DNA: TGTGCCAGCAGCCGGACAGTCTCTTGGAACTATGGCTACACCTTC.

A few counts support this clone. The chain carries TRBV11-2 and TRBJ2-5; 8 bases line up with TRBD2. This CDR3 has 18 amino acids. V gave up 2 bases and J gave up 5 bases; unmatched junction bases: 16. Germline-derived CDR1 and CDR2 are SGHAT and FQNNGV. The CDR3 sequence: CASSLRVGTGGRSETQYF. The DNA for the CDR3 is TGTGCCAGCAGCTTAAGGGTTGGGACGGGAGGGCGGTCGGAGACCCAGTACTTC.

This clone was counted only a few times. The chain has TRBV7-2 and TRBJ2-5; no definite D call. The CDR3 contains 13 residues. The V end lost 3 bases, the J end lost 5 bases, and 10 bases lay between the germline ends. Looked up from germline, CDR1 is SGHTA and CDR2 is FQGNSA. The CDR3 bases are TGTGCCAGCAGCTTCCGAGAAGGGGAGACCCAGTACTTC. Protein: CASSFREGETQYF.

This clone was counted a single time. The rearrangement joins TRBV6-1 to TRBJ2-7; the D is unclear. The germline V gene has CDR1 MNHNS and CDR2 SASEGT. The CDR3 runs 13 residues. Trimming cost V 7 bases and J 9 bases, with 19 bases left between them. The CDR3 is CASNPQLEMWQYF. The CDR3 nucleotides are TGTGCCAGCAACCCCCAACTGGAGATGTGGCAGTACTTC.

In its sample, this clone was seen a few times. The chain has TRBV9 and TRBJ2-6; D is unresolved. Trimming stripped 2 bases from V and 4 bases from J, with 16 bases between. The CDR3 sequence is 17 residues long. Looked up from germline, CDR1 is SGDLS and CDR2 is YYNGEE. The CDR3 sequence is CASSVTGPHPGANVLTF. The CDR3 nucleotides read TGTGCCAGCAGCGTCACCGGGCCCCACCCAGGGGCCAACGTCCTGACTTTC.

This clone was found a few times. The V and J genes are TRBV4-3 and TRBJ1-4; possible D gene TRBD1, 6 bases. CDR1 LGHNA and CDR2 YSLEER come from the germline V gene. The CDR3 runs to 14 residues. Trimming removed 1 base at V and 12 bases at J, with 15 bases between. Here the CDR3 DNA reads TGCGCCAGCAGCCAAGCGAGATACGGGGGCGAACTGTTTTTT. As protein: CASSQARYGGELFF.

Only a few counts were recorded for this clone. CDR3 in amino acids: CASSLAGVGWDGYTF. The CDR3 DNA reads as TGTGCCAGCAGCTTGGCCGGCGTCGGTTGGGATGGCTACACCTTC. The chain links TRBV5-6 to TRBJ1-2; D is undetermined. This CDR3 has 15 residues. The V end was cut by 0 bases, the J end by 6 bases, with 15 bases between. CDR1 and CDR2 (germline): SGHDT, YYEEEE.

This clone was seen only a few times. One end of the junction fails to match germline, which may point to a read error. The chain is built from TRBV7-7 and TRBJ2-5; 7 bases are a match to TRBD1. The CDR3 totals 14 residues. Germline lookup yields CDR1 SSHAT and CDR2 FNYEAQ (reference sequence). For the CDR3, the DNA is TGTGCTAGCAGCTCACAGGGGCCCCAAGAGACCCAGTACTTC. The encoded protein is CASSSQGPQETQYF.

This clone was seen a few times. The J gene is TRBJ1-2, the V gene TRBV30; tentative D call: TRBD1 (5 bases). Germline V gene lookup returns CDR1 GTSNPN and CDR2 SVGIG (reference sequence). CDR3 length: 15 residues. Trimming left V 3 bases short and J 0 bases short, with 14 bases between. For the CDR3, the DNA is TGTGCCTGGAGAAGAGGAGGAGGGGCTAACTATGGCTACACCTTC. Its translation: CAWRRGGGANYGYTF.

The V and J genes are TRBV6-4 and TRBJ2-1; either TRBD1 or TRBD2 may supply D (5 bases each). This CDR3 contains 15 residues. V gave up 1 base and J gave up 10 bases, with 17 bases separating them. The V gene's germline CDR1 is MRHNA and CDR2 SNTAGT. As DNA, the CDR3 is TGTGCCAGCAGTGACTTCGGGACGGTCACGGGGGAGCAGTTCTTC. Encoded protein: CASSDFGTVTGEQFF.

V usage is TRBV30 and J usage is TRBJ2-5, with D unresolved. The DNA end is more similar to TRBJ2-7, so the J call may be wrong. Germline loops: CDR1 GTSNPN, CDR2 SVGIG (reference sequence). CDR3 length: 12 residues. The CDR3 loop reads CAWRGNAYEQYF. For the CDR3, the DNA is TGTGCCTGGAGGGGAAATGCCTACGAGCAGTACTTC.

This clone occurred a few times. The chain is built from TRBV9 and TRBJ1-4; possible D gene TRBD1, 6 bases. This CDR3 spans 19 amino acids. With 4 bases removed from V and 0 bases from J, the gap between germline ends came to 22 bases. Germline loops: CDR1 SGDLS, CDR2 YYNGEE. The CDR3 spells CASSIAQGPSYATNEKLFF. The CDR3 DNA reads TGTGCCAGCAGCATTGCTCAGGGGCCCTCCTATGCAACTAATGAAAAACTGTTTTTT.

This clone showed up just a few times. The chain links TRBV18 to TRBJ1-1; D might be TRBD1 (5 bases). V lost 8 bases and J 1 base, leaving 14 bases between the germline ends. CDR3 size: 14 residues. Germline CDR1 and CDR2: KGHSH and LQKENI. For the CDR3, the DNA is TGTGCCAGCCCCGGCCTTGGGGGGAACACTGAAGCTTTCTTT. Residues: CASPGLGGNTEAFF.

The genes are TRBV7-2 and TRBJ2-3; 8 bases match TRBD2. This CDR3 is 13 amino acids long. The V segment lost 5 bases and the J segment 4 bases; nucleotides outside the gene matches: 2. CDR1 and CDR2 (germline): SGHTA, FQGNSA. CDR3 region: CASSRGGPDTQYF. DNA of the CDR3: TGTGCCAGCAGCCGGGGGGGCCCAGATACGCAGTATTTT.

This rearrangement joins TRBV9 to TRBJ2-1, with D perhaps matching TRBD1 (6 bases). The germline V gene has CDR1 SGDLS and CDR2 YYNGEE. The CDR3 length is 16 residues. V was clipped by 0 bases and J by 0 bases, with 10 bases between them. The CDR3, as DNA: TGTGCCAGCAGCGTAGGGGGCAGGGGCTCCTACAATGAGCAGTTCTTC. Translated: CASSVGGRGSYNEQFF.

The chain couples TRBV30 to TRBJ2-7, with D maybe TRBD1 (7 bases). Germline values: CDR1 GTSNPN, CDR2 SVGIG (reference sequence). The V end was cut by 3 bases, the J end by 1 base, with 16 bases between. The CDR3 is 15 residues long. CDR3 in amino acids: CAWRARGVASYEQYF. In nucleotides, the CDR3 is TGTGCCTGGAGAGCCAGGGGGGTAGCATCCTACGAGCAGTACTTC.

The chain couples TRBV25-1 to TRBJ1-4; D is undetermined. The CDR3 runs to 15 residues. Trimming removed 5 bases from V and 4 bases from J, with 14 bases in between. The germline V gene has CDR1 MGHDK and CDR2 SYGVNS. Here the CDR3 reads CASSSRLRVNEKLFF. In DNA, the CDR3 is TGTGCCAGCAGTTCCCGACTGAGAGTTAATGAAAAACTGTTTTTT.

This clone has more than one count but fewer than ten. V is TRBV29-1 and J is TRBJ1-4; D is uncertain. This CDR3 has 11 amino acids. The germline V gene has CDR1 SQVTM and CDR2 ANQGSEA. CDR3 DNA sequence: TGCTCGTACGCGACTAATGAAAAACTGTTTTTT. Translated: CSYATNEKLFF.

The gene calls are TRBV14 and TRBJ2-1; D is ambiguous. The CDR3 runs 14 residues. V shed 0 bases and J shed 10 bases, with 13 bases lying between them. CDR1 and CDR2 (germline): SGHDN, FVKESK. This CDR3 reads CASSQDQINQEQFF. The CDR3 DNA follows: TGTGCCAGCAGCCAAGATCAGATTAATCAGGAGCAGTTCTTC.

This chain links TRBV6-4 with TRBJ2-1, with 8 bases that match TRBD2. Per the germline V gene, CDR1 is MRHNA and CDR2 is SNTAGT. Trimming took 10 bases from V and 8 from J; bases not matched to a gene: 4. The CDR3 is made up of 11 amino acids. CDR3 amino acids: CATGRGYEQFF. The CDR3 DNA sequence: TGTGCCACCGGGAGGGGGTATGAGCAGTTCTTC.

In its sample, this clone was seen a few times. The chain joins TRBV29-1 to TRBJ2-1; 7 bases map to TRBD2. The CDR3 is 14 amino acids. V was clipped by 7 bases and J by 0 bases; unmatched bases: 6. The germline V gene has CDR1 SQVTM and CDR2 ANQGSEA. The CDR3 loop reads CSAGGSPSYNEQFF. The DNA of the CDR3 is TGCAGCGCCGGCGGGAGTCCCTCCTACAATGAGCAGTTCTTC.

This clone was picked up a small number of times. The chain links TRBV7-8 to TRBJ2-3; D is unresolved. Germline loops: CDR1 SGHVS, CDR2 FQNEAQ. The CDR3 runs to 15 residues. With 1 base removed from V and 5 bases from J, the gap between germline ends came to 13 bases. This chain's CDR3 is CASSLEGPSVDTQYF. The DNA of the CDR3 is TGTGCCAGCAGCTTAGAGGGCCCAAGTGTAGATACGCAGTATTTT.

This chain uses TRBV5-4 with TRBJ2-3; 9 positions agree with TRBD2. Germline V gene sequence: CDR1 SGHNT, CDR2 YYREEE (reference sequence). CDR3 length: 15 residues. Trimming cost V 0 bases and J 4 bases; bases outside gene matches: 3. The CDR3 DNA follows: TGTGCCAGCAGCTTGGTAGCGGGAGTATCAGATACGCAGTATTTT. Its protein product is CASSLVAGVSDTQYF.

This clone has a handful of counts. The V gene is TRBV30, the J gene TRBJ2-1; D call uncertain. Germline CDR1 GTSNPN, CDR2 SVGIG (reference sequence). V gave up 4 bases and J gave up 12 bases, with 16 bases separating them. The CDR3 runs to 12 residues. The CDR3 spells CAWTPHRGVQFF. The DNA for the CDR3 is TGTGCCTGGACACCACATAGAGGTGTGCAGTTCTTC. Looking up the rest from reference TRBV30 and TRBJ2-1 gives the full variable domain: SQTIHQWPATLVQPVGSPLSLECTVEGTSNPNLYWYRQAAGRGLQLLFYSVGIGQISSEVPQNLSASRPQDRQFILSSKKLLLSDSGFYLCAWTPHRGVQFFGPGTRLTVL.

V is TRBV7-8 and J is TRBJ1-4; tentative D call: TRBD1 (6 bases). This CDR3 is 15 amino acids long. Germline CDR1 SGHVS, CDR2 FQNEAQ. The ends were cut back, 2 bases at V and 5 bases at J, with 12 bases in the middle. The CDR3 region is CASSLYRVSNEKLFF. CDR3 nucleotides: TGTGCCAGCAGCTTATACAGGGTCTCCAATGAAAAACTGTTTTTT.

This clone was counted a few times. Here the CDR3 reads CASSRNQGNTEAFF. The CDR3 DNA sequence: TGTGCCAGCAGTCGCAATCAGGGGAACACTGAAGCTTTCTTT. V usage is TRBV6-5 and J usage is TRBJ1-1; TRBD1 might be the D (5 bases). The CDR3 loop spans 14 amino acids. Trimming left V 5 bases short and J 1 base short, with 11 bases between. Germline lookup yields CDR1 MNHEY and CDR2 SVGAGI.

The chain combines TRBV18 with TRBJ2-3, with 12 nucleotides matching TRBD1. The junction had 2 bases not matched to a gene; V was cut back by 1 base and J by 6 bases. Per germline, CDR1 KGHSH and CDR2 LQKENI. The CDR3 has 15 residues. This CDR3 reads CASSPRDRGHDTQYF. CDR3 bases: TGTGCCAGCTCACCACGGGACAGGGGGCACGATACGCAGTATTTT.